The 18 T cell receptor beta chains below come from one sample, sequenced in a study of T cell clones after liver transplantation. Produced via immunoSEQ multiplex PCR; TCRdb's table is partial and in-frame only. The table lists about 58,000 clones, 70% of them singletons. The sample here was CD4+ T cells from blood, taken at the approximately 16-month timepoint. Source of these receptors: a human patient who received a liver transplant. The graft donor may be the source of some T cells.

This chain links TRBV6-4 with TRBJ2-1; 13 nucleotides line up with TRBD2. Germline V CDR1 and CDR2: MRHNA, SNTAGT. Trimming took 4 bases from V and 5 from J; bases not matched to a gene: 2. The CDR3 loop spans 15 amino acids. This CDR3 reads CASSAGTSGNNEQFF. CDR3 nucleotide sequence: TGTGCCAGCAGTGCCGGGACTAGCGGGAACAATGAGCAGTTCTTC.

This clone has just a few counts. This CDR3 is CASSEKAGYQETQYF. The DNA for the CDR3 is TGTGCCAGCAGCGAAAAGGCAGGATACCAAGAGACCCAGTACTTC. The chain has TRBV7-6 and TRBJ2-5; no clear D. V lost 5 bases and J 0 bases, leaving 13 bases between the germline ends. CDR3 length: 15 amino acids. Germline assignment: CDR1 SGHVS and CDR2 FNYEAQ.

The chain recombines TRBV18 with TRBJ2-2, with a weak D call TRBD2 (6 bases). The CDR3 sequence is 14 residues long. Deletions cut 1 base from V and 6 bases from J, with 9 bases between. CDR1 KGHSH and CDR2 LQKENI come from the germline V gene. CDR3 sequence: CASSPQGLSGELFF. The CDR3 DNA is TGTGCCAGCTCACCACAGGGACTCTCCGGGGAGCTGTTTTTT.

The rearrangement uses TRBV4-2 and TRBJ1-1; TRBD1 agrees at 7 bases. This CDR3 is 14 amino acids long. CDR1 is LGHNA and CDR2 is YNFKEQ in the germline V gene. J gave up 4 bases and V 6 bases, and 8 bases lay outside the gene matches. In DNA, the CDR3 is TGTGCCAGCAGTCTCGACAGGGCATCCACTGAAGCTTTCTTT. Protein sequence: CASSLDRASTEAFF.

The CDR3 region has the DNA TGTGCCAGCAGCTTGGACGGGACAGCCTACGAGCAGTACTTC. Translating it yields CASSLDGTAYEQYF. J is TRBJ2-7 and V is TRBV5-4; 7 nucleotides line up with TRBD1. The germline V gene has CDR1 SGHNT and CDR2 YYREEE (reference sequence). The CDR3 runs 14 residues. J lost 2 bases, V lost 0 bases, and 2 bases had no gene match.

The sample holds one count of this clone. The chain couples TRBV5-1 to TRBJ2-1, with TRBD1 matching over 8 bases. Germline lookup yields CDR1 SGHRS and CDR2 YFSETQ. V trimming: 5 bases; J trimming: 5 bases; junction bases outside the gene matches: 9. The CDR3 covers 15 residues. The CDR3: CASSLNQGAHNEQFF. DNA for the CDR3: TGCGCCAGCAGTTTGAACCAGGGGGCCCACAATGAGCAGTTCTTC.

This clone appeared a few times. The V and J genes are TRBV30 and TRBJ1-6, with a weak D call TRBD1 (5 bases). Looked up from germline, CDR1 is GTSNPN and CDR2 is SVGIG (reference sequence). The CDR3 is 15 amino acids. V lost 3 bases and J 7 bases, leaving 16 bases between the germline ends. The CDR3 DNA sequence: TGTGCCTGGAGGGCCACGGGACTGGAGAATTCACCCCTCCACTTT. This gives the protein CAWRATGLENSPLHF.

The chain uses TRBV29-1 and TRBJ1-5; D is possibly TRBD1 (6 bases). Germline V gene data show CDR1 as SQVTM and CDR2 as ANQGSEA. The CDR3 is made up of 13 amino acids. V lost 1 base and J lost 6, with 10 bases in between. The CDR3 coding sequence is TGCAGCGTTGAAGCCGGGGGCGGTCAGCCCCAGCATTTT. Encoded protein: CSVEAGGGQPQHF.

The V call is TRBV11-3, the J call TRBJ1-1, with TRBD1 as a possible D gene (6 bases). V lost 5 bases to trimming and J lost 5 bases, with 15 bases between them. There are 14 residues in the CDR3. Germline values: CDR1 SGHNT, CDR2 YENEEA. This CDR3 is CASSQNQGRTEAFF. DNA for the CDR3: TGTGCCAGCAGCCAGAACCAGGGGAGGACTGAAGCTTTCTTT.

The V call is TRBV6-4, the J call TRBJ2-1; D is uncertain. Trimming removed 4 bases from V and 7 bases from J, with 17 bases in between. The CDR3 is 15 amino acids. CDR1 and CDR2 from the germline V gene are MRHNA and SNTAGT. The CDR3 is CASSASSEPWNEQFF. The CDR3 bases are TGTGCCAGCAGTGCCTCCTCGGAGCCTTGGAATGAGCAGTTCTTC.

V is TRBV5-1 and J is TRBJ2-3; D gene ambiguous. This CDR3 contains 14 residues. CDR1 is SGHRS, CDR2 YFSETQ, per germline. V gave up 0 bases and J gave up 4 bases, with 9 bases separating them. The CDR3 protein is CASSLGRPPDTQYF. The CDR3 DNA follows: TGCGCCAGCAGCTTGGGACGTCCCCCAGATACGCAGTATTTT.

The chain's CDR3 is CASSPPGTGYNEQFF. In nucleotides, the CDR3 is TGTGCCAGCTCACCACCCGGGACAGGATACAATGAGCAGTTCTTC. The chain couples TRBV18 to TRBJ2-1, with 8 bases aligning to TRBD1. The CDR3 loop spans 15 amino acids. J lost 4 bases, V lost 0 bases, and 2 bases had no gene match. Germline V gene sequence: CDR1 KGHSH, CDR2 LQKENI. Supplemented by reference TRBV18 and TRBJ2-1, the full variable domain reads NAGVMQNPRHLVRRRGQEARLRCSPMKGHSHVYWYRQLPEEGLKFMVYLQKENIIDESGMPKERFSAEFPKEGPSILRIQQVVRGDSAAYFCASSPPGTGYNEQFFGPGTRLTVL.

The chain joins TRBV6-5 to TRBJ2-1; D call uncertain. The V and J ends lost 8 bases and 8 bases respectively, with 10 bases between them. Looked up from germline, CDR1 is MNHEY and CDR2 is SVGAGI. The CDR3 contains 11 residues. In DNA, the CDR3 is TGTGCCAGCTTATCGGGCGATGAGCAGTTCTTC. Amino acids: CASLSGDEQFF.

The chain links TRBV5-1 to TRBJ1-1, with TRBD1 matching 10 bases. The germline gives CDR1 SGHRS, CDR2 YFSETQ. The CDR3 loop spans 13 amino acids. The trim removed 7 bases at V and 7 bases at J, leaving 7 bases unmatched. The CDR3 bases are TGCGCCAGCTCAAAGGGACAGGGGAATGAAGCTTTCTTT. Encoded protein: CASSKGQGNEAFF.

The chain joins TRBV5-1 to TRBJ2-3; TRBD2 might be the D (6 bases). Per the germline V gene, CDR1 is SGHRS and CDR2 is YFSETQ. This CDR3 contains 12 residues. The ends were cut back, 0 bases at V and 7 bases at J, with 6 bases in the middle. The CDR3 loop reads CASSLGGNTQYF. DNA for the CDR3: TGCGCCAGCAGCTTGGGCGGGAATACGCAGTATTTT.

The chain joins TRBV18 to TRBJ1-1; D possibly corresponds to TRBD1 (5 bases). From germline, CDR1 is KGHSH and CDR2 LQKENI. V was clipped by 2 bases and J by 7 bases, with 17 bases between them. The CDR3 runs to 15 residues. CDR3 nucleotides: TGTGCCAGCTCACCATCCGGGCAGGGTCCTAGTGAAGCTTTCTTT. Amino acid sequence: CASSPSGQGPSEAFF.

V and J are TRBV21-1 and TRBJ1-5. TRBV21-1 is termed a pseudogene. This CDR3 has 20 amino acids. The CDR3 protein is CASSKALTSGPPGSNQPQHF. CDR3 DNA sequence: TGTGCCAGCAGCAAAGCTTTAACCAGTGGCCCTCCGGGAAGCAATCAGCCCCAGCATTTT.

This clone was counted only a few times. The V gene is TRBV5-6, the J gene TRBJ2-5; D call uncertain. V shed 2 bases and J shed 0 bases, with 14 bases lying between them. The CDR3 is made up of 16 amino acids. Germline CDR1 is SGHDT and CDR2 is YYEEEE. CDR3 DNA: TGTGCCAGCAGCTTTTTTTCCCCAGCGTACCAAGAGACCCAGTACTTC. Protein product: CASSFFSPAYQETQYF.